This entry lists 21 T cell receptor beta chains sequenced from one sample in a study of blood T cell repertoires in COVID-19. Generated by immunoSEQ multiplex PCR, the TCRdb table keeps only in-frame clones and is missing some. Altogether around 270,000 clones are present, about 87% being singletons, with the ten largest covering around 3.1%. The sample taken for sequencing was PBMCs or T cells enriched from blood (not recorded which). The receptors derive from a woman aged 40 to 50 who had been exposed to COVID-19.

This CDR3 is CASSYSKDLGLYNEQFF. The CDR3 DNA reads as TGTGCCAGCAGTTACAGTAAGGATTTGGGACTCTACAATGAGCAGTTCTTC. V is TRBV6-2 or TRBV6-3 and J is TRBJ2-1; possibly TRBD2 for D (6 bases). The CDR3 runs 17 residues. CDR1 and CDR2 from the germline V gene are MNHEY and SVGEGT. The V and J ends lost 2 bases and 3 bases respectively, with 17 bases between them.

This clone has just one count. V and J are TRBV25-1 and TRBJ2-3, with 9 bases aligning to TRBD1. J gave up 7 bases and V 7 bases, and 9 bases lay outside the gene matches. The CDR3 covers 14 residues. Germline V CDR1 and CDR2: MGHDK, SYGVNS. Here the CDR3 reads CASTPGQGSYTQYF. Here the CDR3 DNA reads TGTGCCAGCACACCGGGACAGGGTAGTTATACGCAGTATTTT. The full variable domain, with the rest looked up from reference TRBV25-1 and TRBJ2-3, is EADIYQTPRYLVIGTGKKITLECSQTMGHDKMYWYQQDPGMELHLIHYSYGVNSTEKGDLSSESTVSRIRTEHFPLTLESARPSHTSQYLCASTPGQGSYTQYFGPGTRLTVL.

The genes are TRBV10-3 and TRBJ2-3; 7 bases fit TRBD1. The germline CDR1 and CDR2 sequences are ENHRY and SYGVKD. The CDR3 contains 15 residues. With 0 bases clipped from V and 3 bases from J, the junction kept 3 bases outside the gene matches. The CDR3 DNA reads as TGTGCCATCAGTGAGTCGACAGGGAAGACAGATACGCAGTATTTT. Translating it yields CAISESTGKTDTQYF.

The rearrangement links TRBV4-3 to TRBJ1-2; possibly TRBD1 for D (6 bases). This CDR3 contains 16 residues. Trimming left V 0 bases short and J 0 bases short, with 11 bases between. The germline gives CDR1 LGHNA, CDR2 YSLEER. CDR3 residues: CASSQELAGANYGYTF. As DNA, the CDR3 is TGCGCCAGCAGCCAAGAATTGGCAGGGGCTAACTATGGCTACACCTTC.

CDR3 nucleotides: TGTGCCAGCAGCTTGGGGAGTACAGGGTTGTATGGCTACACCTTC. As protein: CASSLGSTGLYGYTF. The chain joins TRBV5-6 to TRBJ1-2; D may be TRBD1 (6 bases). CDR1 is SGHDT and CDR2 is YYEEEE in the germline V gene. This CDR3 region has 15 residues. V lost 0 bases and J 5 bases, leaving 14 bases between the germline ends.

This clone was counted a few times. This chain links TRBV5-4 with TRBJ2-2; perhaps TRBD2 as D (6 bases). The CDR3 totals 13 residues. Trimming stripped 2 bases from V and 6 bases from J, with 8 bases between. The germline gives CDR1 SGHNT, CDR2 YYREEE (reference sequence). In DNA, the CDR3 is TGTGCCAGCAGCTTATGGGACTCCGGGGAGCTGTTTTTT. This sequence encodes CASSLWDSGELFF.

The chain combines TRBV10-3 with TRBJ2-2; 7 bases line up with TRBD1. Trimming at V came to 0 bases and at J to 3 bases, leaving 1 base not matched to a gene. The V gene's germline CDR1 is ENHRY and CDR2 SYGVKD. This CDR3 has 15 amino acids. CDR3 loop: CAISESDRDTGELFF. The CDR3 nucleotides read TGTGCCATCAGTGAGTCAGACAGGGACACCGGGGAGCTGTTTTTT.

This clone was recorded once. The chain combines TRBV7-3 with TRBJ2-2, with D hard to call. The CDR3 loop spans 17 amino acids. V was cut by 5 bases and J by 4 bases, with 20 bases left in between. Germline V gene data show CDR1 as SGHTA and CDR2 as FQGTGA. CDR3 loop: CASSKMPPKTGTGELFF. The CDR3 DNA is TGTGCCAGCAGCAAAATGCCCCCCAAAACGGGCACCGGGGAGCTGTTTTTT.

This chain joins TRBV19 and TRBJ1-1; weak D call: TRBD1 (6 bases). The CDR3 runs 13 residues. Germline values: CDR1 LNHDA, CDR2 SQIVND (reference sequence). V was cut by 4 bases and J by 6 bases, with 12 bases left in between. The CDR3 is CASSTGTTSEAFF. The CDR3, as DNA: TGTGCCAGTAGTACTGGGACAACTTCTGAAGCTTTCTTT. Supplemented by reference TRBV19 and TRBJ1-1, the full variable domain reads DGGITQSPKYLFRKEGQNVTLSCEQNLNHDAMYWYRQDPGQGLRLIYYSQIVNDFQKGDIAEGYSVSREKKESFPLTVTSAQKNPTAFYLCASSTGTTSEAFFGQGTRLTVV.

V gene TRBV27 combines with J gene TRBJ2-4, with 8 bases that match TRBD1. The CDR3 totals 17 residues. Germline CDR1 is MNHEY and CDR2 is SMNVEV (reference sequence). The J segment lost 6 bases and the V segment lost 5 bases, leaving 15 bases of the junction unmatched. The CDR3 DNA is TGTGCCAGCAGTCCCAAACGGACAGGGAAGGGCGGAAACATTCAGTACTTC. Translated: CASSPKRTGKGGNIQYF.

The rearrangement joins TRBV5-4 to TRBJ2-3; maybe TRBD1 (7 bases). V was cut by 0 bases and J by 5 bases, with 10 bases left in between. The CDR3 runs 14 residues. Germline lookup yields CDR1 SGHNT and CDR2 YYREEE (reference sequence). The CDR3 protein is CASSLAGGLDTQYF. The CDR3 DNA sequence: TGTGCCAGCAGCTTGGCAGGGGGACTAGATACGCAGTATTTT.

The rearrangement joins TRBV9 to TRBJ1-4, with 8 positions matching TRBD1. Germline CDR1 reads SGDLS; CDR2 reads YYNGEE. This CDR3 contains 16 residues. With V trimmed by 0 bases and J by 5 bases, 6 bases remained unmatched. Here the CDR3 DNA reads TGTGCCAGCAGCGTAGCTACGACAGGGGAAAATGAAAAACTGTTTTTT. Its translation: CASSVATTGENEKLFF.

The V and J genes are TRBV24-1 and TRBJ2-1; TRBD1 agrees at 11 bases. Germline V gene lookup returns CDR1 KGHDR and CDR2 SFDVKD. The V gene end was trimmed by 1 base and the J gene end by 8 bases; junction bases not matched to a gene: 12. The CDR3 spans 18 residues. The CDR3 DNA sequence: TGTGCCACCAGTGATTTCCCCCGACGGACAGGGGGCAGGGATGAGCAGTTCTTC. Translated, it gives CATSDFPRRTGGRDEQFF.

This clone was observed a few times. The chain combines TRBV27 with TRBJ1-6; unclear D gene. From germline, CDR1 is MNHEY and CDR2 SMNVEV (reference sequence). The V gene lost 3 bases and the J gene lost 1 base, with 4 bases spanning the gap. CDR3 length equals 14 residues. The CDR3 DNA reads TGTGCCAGCAGTTTTTATTCCTATAATTCACCCCTCCACTTT. This gives the protein CASSFYSYNSPLHF.

The V and J genes are TRBV3-1 (or the pseudogene TRBV3-2) and TRBJ2-5, with TRBD1 matching 7 bases. This CDR3 has 15 residues. Germline CDR1 LGHDT, CDR2 YNNKEL (reference sequence). Trimming at V came to 0 bases and at J to 5 bases, leaving 6 bases not matched to a gene. In DNA, the CDR3 is TGTGCCAGCAGCCAAGAAAAGGGGGCCTGGGAGACCCAGTACTTC. Translation gives CASSQEKGAWETQYF.

This CDR3 reads CSASLATEAFF. The CDR3 DNA is TGCAGTGCTAGTTTGGCCACTGAAGCTTTCTTT. V usage is TRBV20-1 and J usage is TRBJ1-1; D ambiguous. V lost 3 bases and J lost 4, with 6 bases in between. Germline loops: CDR1 DFQATT, CDR2 SNEGSKA (reference sequence). The CDR3 spans 11 residues.

The gene calls are TRBV7-9 and TRBJ2-4; 9 nucleotides match TRBD2. The CDR3 runs 14 residues. In germline, CDR1 is SEHNR, CDR2 FQNEAQ (reference sequence). Trimming took 11 bases from V and 7 from J; bases not matched to a gene: 12. The CDR3 DNA is TGTGCCCTGGGCGCGGGGGGGGCCGGGAACATTCAGTACTTC. Its translation is CALGAGGAGNIQYF.

The V and J genes are TRBV2 and TRBJ2-7, with 7 nucleotides matching TRBD2. The CDR3 length is 16 residues. Trimming at V came to 2 bases and at J to 3 bases, leaving 10 bases not matched to a gene. CDR1 SNHLY and CDR2 FYNNEI come from the germline V gene. CDR3 sequence reads: CASSERGTSEIYEQYV. For the CDR3, the DNA is TGTGCCAGCAGTGAAAGGGGTACTAGCGAGATCTACGAGCAGTACGTC.

The chain joins TRBV21-1 to TRBJ2-7; the table calls TRBD1, which could not be checked here. TRBV21-1 is given as a pseudogene. The CDR3 sequence is 13 residues long. DNA of the CDR3: TGTGCCAGCAGGAGGACAGGGACCTACGAGCAGTACGTC. This sequence encodes CASRRTGTYEQYV.

This chain links TRBV6-1 with TRBJ2-1, with 11 bases lining up with TRBD2. CDR1 and CDR2 (germline): MNHNS, SASEGT. The CDR3 length is 17 residues. V was pared by 0 bases and J by 8 bases, with 9 bases of the junction left unmatched. The CDR3 coding sequence is TGTGCCAGCAGTGAAGCGGGGCGACTAGCGGGACCCCATGAGCAGTTCTTC. It yields the protein CASSEAGRLAGPHEQFF.

DNA for the CDR3: TGTGCCAGTAGTCTTTCCACAGGGGGTGGCACTGAAGCTTTCTTT. Its protein is CASSLSTGGGTEAFF. The chain uses TRBV19 and TRBJ1-1, with 8 bases fitting TRBD1. CDR3 size: 15 residues. V shed 5 bases, J shed 4 bases, and the junction held 9 bases outside the gene matches. Per germline, CDR1 LNHDA and CDR2 SQIVND (reference sequence).